The clone carrying this TCR beta chain was seen repeatedly, ten times or more. Antigen: not known. The treatment was: PENTA 11 planned treatment interruption arm or continuous ART arm. This entry belongs to a study of HIV-infected children after antiretroviral therapy interruption. Study in general: Most participating children were previously exposed to EBV and CMV. Study-level points and caveats: After treatment interruption started, naive CD4+ CDR3 overlap across time points dropped. The Gini coefficient of naive CD4+ repertoires rose, returning to baseline by 3 years.

This CDR3 has 18 residues. Germline values: CDR1 LGHNT, CDR2 FRNRAP. The TCR library was built from RNA with a 3' RACE protocol and unique molecular identifiers. TCRdb re-analysed the 3' RACE reads in MiXCR, keeping a single row per CDR3 protein. The table includes 35,000 to 50,000 distinct CDR3 sequences, just over 6.5% detected once. The sample was CD45RA+ CD4+ T cells from PBMCs, pooled from several time points, taken from a donor given antiretroviral therapy, either interrupted or continuous. The sample's subset: naive CD4+ CD45RA+ CD45RO- T cells. This clonotype originated in a pool of human donors with HIV. The rearrangement links TRBV12-5 to TRBJ2-1, with TRBD2 matching 7 bases. The CDR3 sequence: CVTPPGLRTSSSYNEQFF. CDR3 sequence (DNA): TGTGTGACGCCGCCGGGACTACGGACGAGCAGCTCCTACAATGAGCAGTTCTTC.